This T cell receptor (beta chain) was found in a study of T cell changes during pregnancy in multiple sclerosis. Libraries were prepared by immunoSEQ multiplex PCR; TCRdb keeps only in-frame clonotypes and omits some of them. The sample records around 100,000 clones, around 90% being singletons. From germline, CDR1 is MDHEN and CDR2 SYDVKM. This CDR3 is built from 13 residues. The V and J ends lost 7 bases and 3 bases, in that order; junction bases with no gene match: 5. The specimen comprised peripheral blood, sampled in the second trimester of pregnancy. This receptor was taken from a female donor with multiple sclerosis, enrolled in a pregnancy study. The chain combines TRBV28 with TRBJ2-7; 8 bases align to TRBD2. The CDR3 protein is CASTVAGNYEQYF. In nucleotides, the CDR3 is TGTGCCAGCACCGTAGCGGGAAACTACGAGCAGTACTTC.